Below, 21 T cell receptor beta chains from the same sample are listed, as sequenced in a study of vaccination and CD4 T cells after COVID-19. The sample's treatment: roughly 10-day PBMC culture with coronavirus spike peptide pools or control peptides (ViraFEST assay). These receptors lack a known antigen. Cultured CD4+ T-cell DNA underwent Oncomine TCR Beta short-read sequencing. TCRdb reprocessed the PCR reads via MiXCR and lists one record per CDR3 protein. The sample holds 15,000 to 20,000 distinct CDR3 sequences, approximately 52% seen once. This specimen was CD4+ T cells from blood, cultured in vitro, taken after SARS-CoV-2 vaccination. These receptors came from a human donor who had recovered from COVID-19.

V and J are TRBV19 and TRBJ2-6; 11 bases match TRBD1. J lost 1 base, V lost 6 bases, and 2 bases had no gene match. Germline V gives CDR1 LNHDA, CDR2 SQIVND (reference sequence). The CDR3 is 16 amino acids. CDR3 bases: TGTGCCAGTAGGGGGACAGGGGGATCTGGGGCCAACGTCCTGACTTTC. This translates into CASRGTGGSGANVLTF.

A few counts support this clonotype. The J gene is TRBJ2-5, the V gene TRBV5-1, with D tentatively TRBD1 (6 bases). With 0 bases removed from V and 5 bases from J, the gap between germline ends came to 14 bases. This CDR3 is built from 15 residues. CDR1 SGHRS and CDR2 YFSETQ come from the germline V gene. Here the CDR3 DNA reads TGCGCCAGCAGCTTGGAGGGCAGGGGTTATGAGACCCAGTACTTC. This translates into CASSLEGRGYETQYF. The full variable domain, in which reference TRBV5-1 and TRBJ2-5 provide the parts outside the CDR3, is KAGVTQTPRYLIKTRGQQVTLSCSPISGHRSVSWYQQTPGQGLQFLFEYFSETQRNKGNFPGRFSGRQFSNSRSEMNVSTLELGDSALYLCASSLEGRGYETQYFGPGTRLLVL.

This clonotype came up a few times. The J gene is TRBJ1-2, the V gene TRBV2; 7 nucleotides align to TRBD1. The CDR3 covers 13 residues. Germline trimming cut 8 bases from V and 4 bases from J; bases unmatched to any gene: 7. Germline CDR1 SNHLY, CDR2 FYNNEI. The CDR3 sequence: CASPPGQSYGYTF. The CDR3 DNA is TGTGCCAGCCCCCCGGGACAGAGCTATGGCTACACCTTC. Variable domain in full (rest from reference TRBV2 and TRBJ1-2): EPEVTQTPSHQVTQMGQEVILRCVPISNHLYFYWYRQILGQKVEFLVSFYNNEISEKSEIFDDQFSVERPDGSNFTLKIRSTKLEDSAMYFCASPPGQSYGYTFGSGTRLTVV.

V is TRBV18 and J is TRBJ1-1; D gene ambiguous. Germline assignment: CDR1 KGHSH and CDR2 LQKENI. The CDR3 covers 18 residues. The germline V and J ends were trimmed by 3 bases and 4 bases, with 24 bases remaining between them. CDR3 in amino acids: CASSPTLSGGGSSTEAFF. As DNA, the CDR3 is TGTGCCAGCTCACCTACCTTATCGGGTGGAGGGAGTAGCACTGAAGCTTTCTTT.

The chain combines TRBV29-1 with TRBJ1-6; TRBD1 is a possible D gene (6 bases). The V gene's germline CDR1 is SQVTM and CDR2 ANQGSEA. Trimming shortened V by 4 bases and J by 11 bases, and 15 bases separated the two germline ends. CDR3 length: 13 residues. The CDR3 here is CSVATGRTAPLHF. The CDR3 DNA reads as TGCAGCGTTGCCACAGGGAGGACAGCACCCCTCCACTTT. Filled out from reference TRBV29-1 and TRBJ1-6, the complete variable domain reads SAVISQKPSRDICQRGTSLTIQCQVDSQVTMMFWYRQQPGQSLTLIATANQGSEATYESGFVIDKFPISRPNLTFSTLTVSNMSPEDSSIYLCSVATGRTAPLHFGNGTRLTVT.

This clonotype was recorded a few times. This CDR3 reads CASSQGYQPQHF. CDR3 DNA sequence: TGTGCCAGCAGTCAGGGTTATCAGCCCCAGCATTTT. The V call is TRBV2, the J call TRBJ1-5, with TRBD1 as a possible D gene (5 bases). Trimming removed 5 bases at V and 5 bases at J, with 7 bases between. CDR1 and CDR2 (germline): SNHLY, FYNNEI. The CDR3 sequence is 12 residues long. The full variable domain, rest sourced from reference TRBV2 and TRBJ1-5, is EPEVTQTPSHQVTQMGQEVILRCVPISNHLYFYWYRQILGQKVEFLVSFYNNEISEKSEIFDDQFSVERPDGSNFTLKIRSTKLEDSAMYFCASSQGYQPQHFGDGTRLSIL.

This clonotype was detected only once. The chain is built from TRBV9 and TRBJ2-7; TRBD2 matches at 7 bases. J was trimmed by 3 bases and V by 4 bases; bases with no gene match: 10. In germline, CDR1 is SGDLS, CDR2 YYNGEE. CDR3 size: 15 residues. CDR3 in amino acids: CASSPEGGKVYEQYF. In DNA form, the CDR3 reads TGTGCCAGCAGCCCCGAGGGAGGGAAGGTCTACGAGCAGTACTTC.

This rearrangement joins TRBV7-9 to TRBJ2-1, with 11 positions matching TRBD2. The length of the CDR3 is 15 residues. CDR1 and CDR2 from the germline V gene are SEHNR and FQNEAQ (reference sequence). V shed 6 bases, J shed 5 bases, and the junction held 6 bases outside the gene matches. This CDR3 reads CASSHTGLADNEQFF. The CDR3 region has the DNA TGTGCCAGCAGTCATACGGGACTAGCGGACAATGAGCAGTTCTTC.

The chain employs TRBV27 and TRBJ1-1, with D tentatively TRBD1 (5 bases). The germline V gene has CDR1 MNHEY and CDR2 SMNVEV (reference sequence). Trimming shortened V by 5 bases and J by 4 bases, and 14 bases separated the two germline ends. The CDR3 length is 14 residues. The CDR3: CASSTLGGGTEAFF. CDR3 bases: TGTGCCAGCAGTACGCTGGGGGGGGGCACTGAAGCTTTCTTT.

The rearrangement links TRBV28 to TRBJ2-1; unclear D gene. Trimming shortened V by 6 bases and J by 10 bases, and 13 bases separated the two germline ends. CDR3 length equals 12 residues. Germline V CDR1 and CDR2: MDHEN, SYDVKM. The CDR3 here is CASSLYSGEQFF. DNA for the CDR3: TGTGCCAGCAGCCTCTATAGTGGGGAGCAGTTCTTC. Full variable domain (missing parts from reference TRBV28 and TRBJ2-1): DVKVTQSSRYLVKRTGEKVFLECVQDMDHENMFWYRQDPGLGLRLIYFSYDVKMKEKGDIPEGYSVSREKKERFSLILESASTNQTSMYLCASSLYSGEQFFGPGTRLTVL.

This chain's CDR3 is CASSRTGDVGYEQYF. The DNA for the CDR3 is TGCGCCAGCAGCAGGACAGGGGATGTTGGGTACGAGCAGTACTTC. The chain combines TRBV5-1 with TRBJ2-7; 9 nucleotides agree with TRBD1. The V gene end was trimmed by 4 bases and the J gene end by 4 bases; junction bases not matched to a gene: 9. Germline assignment: CDR1 SGHRS and CDR2 YFSETQ. The CDR3 is 15 amino acids.

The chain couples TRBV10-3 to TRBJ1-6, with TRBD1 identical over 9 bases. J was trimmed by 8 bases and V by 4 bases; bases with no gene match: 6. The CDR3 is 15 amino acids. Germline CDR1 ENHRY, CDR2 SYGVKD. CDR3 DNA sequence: TGTGCCATCAGTGGGAGACAGGGGGTAGATTCACCCCTCCACTTT. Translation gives CAISGRQGVDSPLHF.

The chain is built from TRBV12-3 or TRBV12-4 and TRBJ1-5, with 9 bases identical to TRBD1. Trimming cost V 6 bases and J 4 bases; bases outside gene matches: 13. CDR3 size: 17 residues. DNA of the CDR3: TGTGCCAGCAGCCCCCCCGACGCGACAGGGGGAAATCAGCCCCAGCATTTT. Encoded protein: CASSPPDATGGNQPQHF.

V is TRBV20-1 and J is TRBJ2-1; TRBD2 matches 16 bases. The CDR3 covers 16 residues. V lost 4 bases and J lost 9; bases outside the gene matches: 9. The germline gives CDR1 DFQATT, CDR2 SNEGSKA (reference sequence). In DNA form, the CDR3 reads TGCAGTGCTAATGCCGGGACTAGCGGGAGGGCAGGTGAGCAGTTCTTC. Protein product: CSANAGTSGRAGEQFF.

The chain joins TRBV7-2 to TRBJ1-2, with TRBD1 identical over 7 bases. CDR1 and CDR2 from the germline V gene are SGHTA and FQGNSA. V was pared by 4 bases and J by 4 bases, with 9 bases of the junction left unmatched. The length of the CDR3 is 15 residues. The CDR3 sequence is CASSSEQGYAYGYTF. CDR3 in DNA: TGTGCCAGCAGCTCAGAACAGGGGTACGCCTATGGCTACACCTTC.

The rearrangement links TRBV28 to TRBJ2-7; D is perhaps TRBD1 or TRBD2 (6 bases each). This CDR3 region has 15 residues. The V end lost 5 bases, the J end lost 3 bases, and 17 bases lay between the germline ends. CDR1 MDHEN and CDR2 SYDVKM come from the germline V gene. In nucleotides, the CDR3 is TGTGCCAGCAGTGAACGGGGCAGGGGACTCTACGAGCAGTACTTC. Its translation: CASSERGRGLYEQYF. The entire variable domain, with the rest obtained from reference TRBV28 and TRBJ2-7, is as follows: DVKVTQSSRYLVKRTGEKVFLECVQDMDHENMFWYRQDPGLGLRLIYFSYDVKMKEKGDIPEGYSVSREKKERFSLILESASTNQTSMYLCASSERGRGLYEQYFGPGTRLTVT.

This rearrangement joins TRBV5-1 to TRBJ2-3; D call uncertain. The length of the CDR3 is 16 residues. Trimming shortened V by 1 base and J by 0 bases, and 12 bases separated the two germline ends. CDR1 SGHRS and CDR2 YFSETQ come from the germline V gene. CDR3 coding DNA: TGCGCCAGCAGCTTGTTGGGGTCGGGTAGCACAGATACGCAGTATTTT. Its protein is CASSLLGSGSTDTQYF.

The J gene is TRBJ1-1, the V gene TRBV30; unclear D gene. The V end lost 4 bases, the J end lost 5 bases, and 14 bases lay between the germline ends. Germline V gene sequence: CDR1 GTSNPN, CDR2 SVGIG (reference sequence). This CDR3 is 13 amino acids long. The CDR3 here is CAWTTAFGTEAFF. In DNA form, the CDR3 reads TGTGCCTGGACTACAGCCTTCGGGACTGAAGCTTTCTTT. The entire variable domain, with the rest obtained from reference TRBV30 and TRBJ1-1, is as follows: SQTIHQWPATLVQPVGSPLSLECTVEGTSNPNLYWYRQAAGRGLQLLFYSVGIGQISSEVPQNLSASRPQDRQFILSSKKLLLSDSGFYLCAWTTAFGTEAFFGQGTRLTVV.

CDR3 sequence reads: CASRKAPGLTYEQYF. The CDR3 region has the DNA TGTGCCAGCAGGAAAGCACCGGGACTTACCTACGAGCAGTACTTC. The rearrangement links TRBV11-3 to TRBJ2-7; possible D gene TRBD2, 6 bases. The CDR3 has 15 amino acids. The germline V and J ends were trimmed by 6 bases and 2 bases, with 17 bases remaining between them. In germline, CDR1 is SGHNT, CDR2 YENEEA.

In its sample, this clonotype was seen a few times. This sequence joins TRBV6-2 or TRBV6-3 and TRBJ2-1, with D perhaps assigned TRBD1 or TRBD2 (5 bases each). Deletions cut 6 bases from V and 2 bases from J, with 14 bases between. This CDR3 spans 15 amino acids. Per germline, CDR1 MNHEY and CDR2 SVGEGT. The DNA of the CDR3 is TGTGCCAGCAGGGGACCGGGCAGGGCCTACAATGAGCAGTTCTTC. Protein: CASRGPGRAYNEQFF.

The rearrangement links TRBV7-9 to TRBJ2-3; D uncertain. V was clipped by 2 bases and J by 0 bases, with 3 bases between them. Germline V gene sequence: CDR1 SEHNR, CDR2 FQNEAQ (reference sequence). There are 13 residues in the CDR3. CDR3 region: CASSLYSTDTQYF. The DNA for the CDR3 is TGTGCCAGCAGCTTATACAGCACAGATACGCAGTATTTT.